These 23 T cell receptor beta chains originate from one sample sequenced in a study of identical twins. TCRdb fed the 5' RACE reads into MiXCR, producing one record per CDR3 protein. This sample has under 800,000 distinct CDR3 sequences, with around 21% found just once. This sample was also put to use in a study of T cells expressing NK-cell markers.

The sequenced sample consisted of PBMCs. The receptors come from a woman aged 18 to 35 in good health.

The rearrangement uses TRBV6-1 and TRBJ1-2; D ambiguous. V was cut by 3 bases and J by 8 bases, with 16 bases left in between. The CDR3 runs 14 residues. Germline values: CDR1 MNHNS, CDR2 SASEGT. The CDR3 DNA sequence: TGTGCCAGCAGTGAGCTACGGGGTAGACGAGGCTACACCTTC. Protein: CASSELRGRRGYTF.

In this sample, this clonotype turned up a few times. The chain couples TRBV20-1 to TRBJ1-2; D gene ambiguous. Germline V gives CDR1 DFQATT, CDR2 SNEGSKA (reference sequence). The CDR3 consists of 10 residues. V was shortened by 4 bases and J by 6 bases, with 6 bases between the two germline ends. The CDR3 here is CSAISDGYTF. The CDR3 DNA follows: TGCAGTGCTATTAGTGATGGCTACACCTTC.

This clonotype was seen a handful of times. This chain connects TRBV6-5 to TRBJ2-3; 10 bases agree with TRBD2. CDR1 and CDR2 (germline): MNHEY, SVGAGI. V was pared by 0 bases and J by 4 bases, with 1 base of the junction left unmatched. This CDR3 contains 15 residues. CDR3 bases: TGTGCCAGCAGTTACTCGGGGACTAGCGCAGATACGCAGTATTTT. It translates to CASSYSGTSADTQYF.

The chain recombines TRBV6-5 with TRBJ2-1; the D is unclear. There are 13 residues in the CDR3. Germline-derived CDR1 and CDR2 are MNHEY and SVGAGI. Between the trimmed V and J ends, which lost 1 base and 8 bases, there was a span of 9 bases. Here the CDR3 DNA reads TGTGCCAGCAGTTACTACCCCCGGGATGAGCAGTTCTTC. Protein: CASSYYPRDEQFF.

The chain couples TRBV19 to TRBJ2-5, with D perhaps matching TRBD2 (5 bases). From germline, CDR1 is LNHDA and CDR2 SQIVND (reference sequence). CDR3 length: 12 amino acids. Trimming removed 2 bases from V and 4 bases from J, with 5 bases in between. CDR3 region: CASSIRGETQYF. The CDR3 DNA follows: TGTGCCAGTAGTATACGGGGAGAGACCCAGTACTTC.

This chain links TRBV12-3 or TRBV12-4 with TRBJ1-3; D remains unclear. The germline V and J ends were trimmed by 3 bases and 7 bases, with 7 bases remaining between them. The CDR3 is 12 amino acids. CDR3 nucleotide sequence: TGTGCCAGCAGTTTCGGGAGGAACACCATATATTTT. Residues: CASSFGRNTIYF.

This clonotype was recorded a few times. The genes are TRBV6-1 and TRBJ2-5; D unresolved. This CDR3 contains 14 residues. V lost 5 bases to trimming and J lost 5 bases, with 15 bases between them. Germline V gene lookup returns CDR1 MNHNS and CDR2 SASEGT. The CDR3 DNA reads TGTGCCAGCAGTCCCCTGTCAGGCGCGGAGACCCAGTACTTC. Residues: CASSPLSGAETQYF.

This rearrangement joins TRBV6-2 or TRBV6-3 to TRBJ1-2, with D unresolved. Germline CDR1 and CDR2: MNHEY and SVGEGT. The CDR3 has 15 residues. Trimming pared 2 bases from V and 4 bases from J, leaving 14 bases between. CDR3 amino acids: CASSYDRSYSYGYTF. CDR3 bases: TGTGCCAGCAGTTACGACCGCTCTTATTCCTATGGCTACACCTTC.

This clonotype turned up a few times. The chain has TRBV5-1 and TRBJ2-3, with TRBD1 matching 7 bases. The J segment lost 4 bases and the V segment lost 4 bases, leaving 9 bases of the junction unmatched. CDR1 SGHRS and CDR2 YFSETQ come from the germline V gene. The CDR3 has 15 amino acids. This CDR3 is CASSPTGTAPDTQYF. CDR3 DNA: TGCGCCAGCAGCCCCACAGGGACAGCTCCAGATACGCAGTATTTT.

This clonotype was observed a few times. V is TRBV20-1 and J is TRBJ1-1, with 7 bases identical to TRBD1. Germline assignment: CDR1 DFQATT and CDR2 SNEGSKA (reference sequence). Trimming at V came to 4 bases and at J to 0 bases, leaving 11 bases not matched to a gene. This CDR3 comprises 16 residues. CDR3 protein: CSATMVGQPMNTEAFF. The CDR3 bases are TGCAGTGCTACTATGGTGGGACAGCCGATGAACACTGAAGCTTTCTTT.

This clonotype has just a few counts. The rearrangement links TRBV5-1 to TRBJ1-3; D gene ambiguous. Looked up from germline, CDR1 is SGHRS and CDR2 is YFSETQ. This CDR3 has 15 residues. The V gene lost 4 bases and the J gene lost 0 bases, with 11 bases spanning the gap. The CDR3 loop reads CASSLDGPSGNTIYF. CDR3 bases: TGCGCCAGCAGCCTTGACGGACCCTCTGGAAACACCATATATTTT. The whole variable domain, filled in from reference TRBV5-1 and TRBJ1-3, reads KAGVTQTPRYLIKTRGQQVTLSCSPISGHRSVSWYQQTPGQGLQFLFEYFSETQRNKGNFPGRFSGRQFSNSRSEMNVSTLELGDSALYLCASSLDGPSGNTIYFGEGSWLTVV.

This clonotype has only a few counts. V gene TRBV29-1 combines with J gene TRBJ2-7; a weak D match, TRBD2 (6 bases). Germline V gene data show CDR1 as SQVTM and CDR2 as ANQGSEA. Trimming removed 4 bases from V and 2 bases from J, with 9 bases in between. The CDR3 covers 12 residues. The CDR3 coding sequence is TGCAGCGTTGGGGACTTACCCTACGAGCAGTACTTC. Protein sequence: CSVGDLPYEQYF.

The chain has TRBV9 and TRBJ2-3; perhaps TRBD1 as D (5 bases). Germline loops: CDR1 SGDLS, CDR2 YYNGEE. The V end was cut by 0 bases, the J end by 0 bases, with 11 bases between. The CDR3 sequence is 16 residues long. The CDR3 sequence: CASSVDGAASTDTQYF. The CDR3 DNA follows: TGTGCCAGCAGCGTAGATGGGGCAGCTAGCACAGATACGCAGTATTTT. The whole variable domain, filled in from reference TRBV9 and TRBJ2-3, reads DSGVTQTPKHLITATGQRVTLRCSPRSGDLSVYWYQQSLDQGLQFLIQYYNGEERAKGNILERFSAQQFPDLHSELNLSSLELGDSALYFCASSVDGAASTDTQYFGPGTRLTVL.

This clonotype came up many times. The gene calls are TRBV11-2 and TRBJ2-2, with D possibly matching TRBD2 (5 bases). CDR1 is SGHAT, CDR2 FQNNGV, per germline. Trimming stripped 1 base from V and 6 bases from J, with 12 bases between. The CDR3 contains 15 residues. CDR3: CASSLAQQRAGELFF. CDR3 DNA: TGTGCCAGCAGCTTAGCCCAACAGAGGGCCGGGGAGCTGTTTTTT.

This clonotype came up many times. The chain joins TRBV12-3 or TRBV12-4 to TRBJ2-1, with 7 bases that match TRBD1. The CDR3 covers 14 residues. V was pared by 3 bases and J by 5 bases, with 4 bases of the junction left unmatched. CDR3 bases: TGTGCCAGCAGTTTCGGACAGGTTAACAATGAGCAGTTCTTC. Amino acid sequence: CASSFGQVNNEQFF.

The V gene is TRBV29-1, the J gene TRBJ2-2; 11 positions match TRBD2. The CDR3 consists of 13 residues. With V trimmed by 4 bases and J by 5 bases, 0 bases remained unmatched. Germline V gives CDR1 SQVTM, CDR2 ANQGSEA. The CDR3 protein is CSVASGGTGELFF. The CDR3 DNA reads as TGCAGCGTTGCTAGCGGGGGGACCGGGGAGCTGTTTTTT.

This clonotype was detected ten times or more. For the CDR3, the DNA is TGCGCCAGCAGCTTGACGGGGGGGCCCTACAATGAGCAGTTCTTC. It yields the protein CASSLTGGPYNEQFF. The V and J genes are TRBV5-1 and TRBJ2-1; 8 nucleotides agree with TRBD2. The germline V gene has CDR1 SGHRS and CDR2 YFSETQ. The CDR3 consists of 15 residues. The junction had 2 bases not matched to a gene; V was cut back by 1 base and J by 2 bases. Looking up the rest from reference TRBV5-1 and TRBJ2-1 gives the full variable domain: KAGVTQTPRYLIKTRGQQVTLSCSPISGHRSVSWYQQTPGQGLQFLFEYFSETQRNKGNFPGRFSGRQFSNSRSEMNVSTLELGDSALYLCASSLTGGPYNEQFFGPGTRLTVL.

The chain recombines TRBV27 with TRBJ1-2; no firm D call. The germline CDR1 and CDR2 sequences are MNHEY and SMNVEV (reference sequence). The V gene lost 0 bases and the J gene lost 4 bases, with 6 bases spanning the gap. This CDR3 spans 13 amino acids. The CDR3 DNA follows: TGTGCCAGCAGTTTATCAACGACCTATGGCTACACCTTC. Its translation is CASSLSTTYGYTF.

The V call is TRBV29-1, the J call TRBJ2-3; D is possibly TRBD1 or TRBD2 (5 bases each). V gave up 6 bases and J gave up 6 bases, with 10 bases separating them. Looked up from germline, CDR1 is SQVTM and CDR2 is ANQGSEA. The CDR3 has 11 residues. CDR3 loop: CSVGPRDTQYF. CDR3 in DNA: TGCAGCGTGGGACCCCGGGATACGCAGTATTTT.

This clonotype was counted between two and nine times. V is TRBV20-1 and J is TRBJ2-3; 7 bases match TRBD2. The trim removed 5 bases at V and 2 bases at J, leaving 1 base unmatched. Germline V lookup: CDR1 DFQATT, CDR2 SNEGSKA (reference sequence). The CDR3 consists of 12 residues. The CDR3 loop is CSAWDYTDTQYF. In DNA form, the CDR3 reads TGCAGTGCTTGGGACTACACAGATACGCAGTATTTT.

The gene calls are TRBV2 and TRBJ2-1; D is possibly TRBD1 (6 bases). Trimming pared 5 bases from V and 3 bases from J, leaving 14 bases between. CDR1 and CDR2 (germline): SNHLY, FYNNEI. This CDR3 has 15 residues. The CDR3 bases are TGTGCCAGCAGTCAGATACTGGACAGCTACAATGAGCAGTTCTTC. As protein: CASSQILDSYNEQFF.

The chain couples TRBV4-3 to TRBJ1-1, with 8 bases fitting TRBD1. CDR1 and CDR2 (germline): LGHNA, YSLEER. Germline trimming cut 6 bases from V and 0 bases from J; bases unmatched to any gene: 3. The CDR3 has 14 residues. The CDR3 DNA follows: TGCGCCAGCAGTGCAGGGGGCCTGAACACTGAAGCTTTCTTT. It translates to CASSAGGLNTEAFF.

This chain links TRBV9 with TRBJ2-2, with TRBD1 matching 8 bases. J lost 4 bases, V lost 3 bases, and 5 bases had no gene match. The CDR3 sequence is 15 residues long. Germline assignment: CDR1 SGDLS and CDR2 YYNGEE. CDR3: CASSAGQGGTGELFF. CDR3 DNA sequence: TGTGCCAGCAGCGCTGGACAGGGTGGCACCGGGGAGCTGTTTTTT.